These 4 T cell receptor beta chains share one sample of origin, sequenced in a study of monozygotic twins with inflammatory bowel disease (dated by TCRdb to between 2017 and 2020). Preparation of the library involved 5' RACE. Sequencing instrument: Illumina HiSeq 2500. Following TCRdb reprocessing, every CDR3 protein sequence forms one entry, and DNA is not provided. Per the sample table, the count is around 190,000 distinct CDR3 sequences. Approximately 1.6% of the sample belongs to the ten largest clones. The source material was blood. The source is a human donor with ulcerative colitis or Crohn's disease, or a healthy co-twin of an affected twin (not recorded which).

The chain couples TRBV3-1 to TRBJ1-2; no DNA is available, so the TRBD1 call from TCRdb remains unchecked. CDR3 length equals 16 residues. Germline V gives CDR1 LGHDT, CDR2 YNNKEL (reference sequence). CDR3 sequence reads: CASSQDLGDRGYGYTF.

The genes are TRBV2 and TRBJ2-5; absent DNA, TCRdb's TRBD1 call cannot be checked. CDR3 size: 12 residues. CDR1 is SNHLY and CDR2 is FYNNEI in the germline V gene. CDR3 amino acids: CASSTDRGTQYF.

The chain uses TRBV20-1 and TRBJ2-7; TCRdb gives TRBD2 as the D gene, but with no DNA this cannot be confirmed. This CDR3 is built from 14 residues. Germline-derived CDR1 and CDR2 are DFQATT and SNEGSKA (reference sequence). The chain's CDR3 is CSARAQGTSYEQYF.

The chain is built from TRBV5-1 and TRBJ2-2; the D call of TRBD2 rests on TCRdb alone, since no DNA is present to check it. The CDR3 runs to 15 residues. Looked up from germline, CDR1 is SGHRS and CDR2 is YFSETQ. CDR3 sequence reads: CASSSSSANTGELFF.